The 15 T cell receptor beta chains presented below share a single source sample, sequenced in a study of blood T cell repertoires in COVID-19. Profiled with immunoSEQ multiplex PCR; TCRdb holds only in-frame clones, not every one. Of about 220,000 clones listed, 65% to 85% are singletons. The sequenced material came from PBMCs or T cells enriched from blood (not recorded which). All receptors derive from a woman aged 60 to 75 who had recovered from COVID-19.

V usage is TRBV3-1 (or the pseudogene TRBV3-2) and J usage is TRBJ2-7, with D uncertain. V shed 4 bases and J shed 0 bases, with 13 bases lying between them. The CDR3 extends over 15 amino acids. In germline, CDR1 is LGHDT, CDR2 YNNKEL (reference sequence). The CDR3 sequence is CASSLQVADSYEQYF. In DNA, the CDR3 is TGTGCCAGCAGCCTTCAGGTGGCAGACTCCTACGAGCAGTACTTC.

The chain links TRBV6-1 to TRBJ2-3; weak D call: TRBD1 (6 bases). The V and J ends lost 3 bases and 1 base respectively, with 8 bases between them. Germline loops: CDR1 MNHNS, CDR2 SASEGT. The CDR3 runs 14 residues. The CDR3 DNA sequence: TGTGCCAGCAGTGAGGCAGGGGGCACAGATACGCAGTATTTT. Translated, it gives CASSEAGGTDTQYF.

The chain is built from TRBV29-1 and TRBJ2-5; 13 bases are shared with TRBD2. J was trimmed by 5 bases and V by 0 bases; bases with no gene match: 9. The CDR3 loop spans 17 amino acids. Germline V gene data show CDR1 as SQVTM and CDR2 as ANQGSEA. The CDR3 bases are TGCAGCGTTGAAGATCTTCTGACTAGCGGGAGGAGGGAGACCCAGTACTTC. It encodes CSVEDLLTSGRRETQYF.

This sequence joins TRBV27 and TRBJ2-7; D remains ambiguous. The CDR3 covers 15 residues. Germline loops: CDR1 MNHEY, CDR2 SMNVEV (reference sequence). The V gene lost 5 bases and the J gene lost 1 base, with 15 bases spanning the gap. CDR3 DNA sequence: TGTGCCAGCAGTAACCCGGAGTTTAGTTCCTACGAGCAGTACTTC. Its translation is CASSNPEFSSYEQYF.

This clone was seen more than once but under ten times. The V gene is TRBV9, the J gene TRBJ2-3, with D perhaps matching TRBD2 (6 bases). Between the trimmed V and J ends, which lost 5 bases and 0 bases, there was a span of 13 bases. Germline values: CDR1 SGDLS, CDR2 YYNGEE. The CDR3 is 15 amino acids. The CDR3 spells CASSATGTSTDTQYF. The CDR3 DNA is TGTGCCAGCAGTGCGACCGGGACTAGCACAGATACGCAGTATTTT.

The rearrangement joins TRBV6-5 to TRBJ2-3; D not certain. The germline V gene has CDR1 MNHEY and CDR2 SVGAGI. V lost 8 bases and J 6 bases, leaving 9 bases between the germline ends. This CDR3 is built from 11 residues. The CDR3 nucleotides are TGTGCCAGCGCCCGAGAGGATACGCAGTATTTT. The encoded protein is CASAREDTQYF.

The chain recombines TRBV13 with TRBJ1-1, with 11 nucleotides matching TRBD1. The CDR3 runs 14 residues. Germline V gene data show CDR1 as PRHDT and CDR2 as FYEKMQ (reference sequence). The junction had 3 bases not matched to a gene; V was cut back by 3 bases and J by 6 bases. The CDR3 region has the DNA TGTGCCAGCAGCTTCGGACAGGGGGCCTCTGAAGCTTTCTTT. It yields the protein CASSFGQGASEAFF. The variable domain in full, with the rest retrieved from reference TRBV13 and TRBJ1-1, is AAGVIQSPRHLIKEKRETATLKCYPIPRHDTVYWYQQGPGQDPQFLISFYEKMQSDKGSIPDRFSAQQFSDYHSELNMSSLELGDSALYFCASSFGQGASEAFFGQGTRLTVV.

This chain links TRBV12-3 or TRBV12-4 with TRBJ1-5; a weak D match, TRBD1 (6 bases). V dropped 5 bases and J dropped 4 bases, with 9 bases sitting between them. This CDR3 spans 13 amino acids. The CDR3 sequence is CASSMDRNQPQHF. The CDR3 DNA reads TGTGCCAGCAGTATGGACAGAAATCAGCCCCAGCATTTT.

V gene TRBV7-2 combines with J gene TRBJ2-1; no definite D call. The V end lost 5 bases, the J end lost 0 bases, and 11 bases lay between the germline ends. The CDR3 length is 15 residues. Germline V gene sequence: CDR1 SGHTA, CDR2 FQGNSA. The CDR3 region is CASSTNPGSYNEQFF. The DNA for the CDR3 is TGTGCCAGCAGCACCAACCCGGGCTCCTACAATGAGCAGTTCTTC.

The V and J genes are TRBV5-1 and TRBJ2-7; 7 bases map to TRBD1. With V trimmed by 0 bases and J by 0 bases, 3 bases remained unmatched. The CDR3 runs to 15 residues. CDR1 is SGHRS, CDR2 YFSETQ, per germline. The CDR3 is CASSLGQGYSYEQYF. The DNA for the CDR3 is TGCGCCAGCAGCTTGGGACAGGGCTACTCCTACGAGCAGTACTTC.

The CDR3 DNA is TGCGCCAGCGGAGGGGACAGGGATTCACCCCTCCACTTT. This sequence encodes CASGGDRDSPLHF. The chain links TRBV10-2 to TRBJ1-6; 9 positions match TRBD1. With V trimmed by 8 bases and J by 8 bases, 4 bases remained unmatched. The CDR3 has 13 residues. Germline lookup yields CDR1 WSHSY and CDR2 SAAADI.

The rearrangement links TRBV5-1 to TRBJ1-5; D not resolved. Germline V gene data show CDR1 as SGHRS and CDR2 as YFSETQ. The CDR3 runs 14 residues. V was trimmed by 5 bases and J by 4 bases, leaving 13 bases between them. DNA of the CDR3: TGCGCCAGCAGTAGTGACGGGTGGAATCAGCCCCAGCATTTT. Its translation: CASSSDGWNQPQHF. The full variable domain, completed using reference TRBV5-1 and TRBJ1-5, is KAGVTQTPRYLIKTRGQQVTLSCSPISGHRSVSWYQQTPGQGLQFLFEYFSETQRNKGNFPGRFSGRQFSNSRSEMNVSTLELGDSALYLCASSSDGWNQPQHFGDGTRLSIL.

J is TRBJ2-7 and V is TRBV6-5, with 8 bases lining up with TRBD2. This CDR3 spans 16 amino acids. The V segment lost 4 bases and the J segment 1 base; nucleotides outside the gene matches: 9. Germline lookup yields CDR1 MNHEY and CDR2 SVGAGI. CDR3 in amino acids: CASSSRTSQTSYEQYF. DNA for the CDR3: TGTGCCAGCAGTTCGCGGACTAGCCAGACTTCCTACGAGCAGTACTTC.

This chain connects TRBV6-2 or TRBV6-3 to TRBJ2-5, with 7 bases fitting TRBD1. The CDR3 loop spans 15 amino acids. Germline CDR1 is MNHEY and CDR2 is SVGEGT. The J segment lost 3 bases and the V segment lost 5 bases, leaving 9 bases of the junction unmatched. DNA for the CDR3: TGTGCCAGCAGTGCTCCCGGGACAGTCAAAGAGACCCAGTACTTC. This encodes CASSAPGTVKETQYF.

The chain combines TRBV5-4 with TRBJ2-2; D gene uncertain. The CDR3 is 17 amino acids. CDR1 SGHNT and CDR2 YYREEE come from the germline V gene (reference sequence). V dropped 0 bases and J dropped 1 base, with 13 bases sitting between them. CDR3 nucleotides: TGTGCCAGCAGCTTGGACCTTTGGGCAGTGAACACCGGGGAGCTGTTTTTT. Translating gives CASSLDLWAVNTGELFF.